The 29 T cell receptor beta chains listed next were all sequenced from one sample in a study of long-term antiretroviral therapy in people with HIV. An immunoSEQ assay, version v3.0, was performed at survey level. Assay used: immunoSEQ multiplex PCR; TCRdb lists only in-frame clones, some missing. The profile shows about 21,000 clones, roughly 91% of them singletons. Source: unsorted PBMCs, taken 2.3 years after starting antiretroviral therapy. These receptors were taken from a man aged 55 to 69 with HIV.

The chain couples TRBV2 to TRBJ2-3, with D tentatively TRBD2 (7 bases). From germline, CDR1 is SNHLY and CDR2 FYNNEI. Deletions cut 4 bases from V and 0 bases from J, with 11 bases between. The length of the CDR3 is 15 residues. In nucleotides, the CDR3 is TGTGCCAGCAGTGTGGGGGGGGCTAGCACAGATACGCAGTATTTT. Residues: CASSVGGASTDTQYF.

J is TRBJ2-7 and V is TRBV7-9, with 8 nucleotides matching TRBD1. From germline, CDR1 is SEHNR and CDR2 FQNEAQ (reference sequence). This CDR3 has 14 amino acids. V lost 1 base, J lost 3 bases, and 2 bases stayed unmatched. CDR3 nucleotides: TGTGCCAGCAGCTTAGGGACAGGGAACTACGAGCAGTACTTC. It is translated as CASSLGTGNYEQYF.

The J gene is TRBJ2-6, the V gene TRBV5-1, with 10 positions matching TRBD1. The V and J ends lost 0 bases and 1 base, in that order; junction bases with no gene match: 7. CDR3 length equals 19 residues. CDR1 is SGHRS, CDR2 YFSETQ, per germline. CDR3 region: CASSLDAGTGVSGANVLTF. CDR3 coding DNA: TGCGCCAGCAGCTTGGATGCCGGGACAGGGGTGTCTGGGGCCAACGTCCTGACTTTC.

This sequence joins TRBV5-6 and TRBJ1-1; no definite D call. This CDR3 is built from 13 residues. The V gene's germline CDR1 is SGHDT and CDR2 YYEEEE. Trimming removed 1 base at V and 5 bases at J, with 9 bases between. This CDR3 is CASSLWVGTEAFF. The CDR3 bases are TGTGCCAGCAGCTTGTGGGTAGGAACTGAAGCTTTCTTT.

A single count supports this clone. The CDR3 loop is CASSLVGGDTEAFF. The CDR3 DNA is TGCGCCAGCAGCTTGGTCGGCGGGGACACTGAAGCTTTCTTT. This chain links TRBV5-1 with TRBJ1-1, with unresolved D. Per germline, CDR1 SGHRS and CDR2 YFSETQ. Trimming left V 0 bases short and J 3 bases short, with 9 bases between. This CDR3 has 14 amino acids.

The chain carries TRBV7-2 and TRBJ1-2, with D perhaps TRBD1 (6 bases). Deletions cut 10 bases from V and 2 bases from J, with 17 bases between. CDR1 and CDR2 from the germline V gene are SGHTA and FQGNSA. The CDR3 extends over 14 amino acids. CDR3 nucleotide sequence: TGTGCCACTACGACCCCAGGGGCGAACTATGGCTACACCTTC. This sequence encodes CATTTPGANYGYTF.

Here the CDR3 DNA reads TGTGCCTGGAGTCCCCGGGTTGGAGCTGAAGCTTTCTTT. Translating gives CAWSPRVGAEAFF. The chain carries TRBV30 and TRBJ1-1, with D unresolved. Per germline, CDR1 GTSNPN and CDR2 SVGIG (reference sequence). The CDR3 spans 13 residues. Deletions cut 2 bases from V and 6 bases from J, with 13 bases between.

This chain joins TRBV6-1 and TRBJ1-1; D gene unclear. V gave up 4 bases and J gave up 1 base, with 7 bases separating them. Germline loops: CDR1 MNHNS, CDR2 SASEGT. The CDR3 is made up of 13 amino acids. The CDR3 coding sequence is TGTGCCAGCAGTGTCTCCTCGAACACTGAAGCTTTCTTT. It codes for CASSVSSNTEAFF.

The chain joins TRBV4-1 to TRBJ2-3; D is unresolved. Trimming took off 4 bases at V and 4 bases at J, with 9 bases between the two ends. The CDR3 sequence is 13 residues long. CDR1 and CDR2 from the germline V gene are MGHRA and YSYEKL. For the CDR3, the DNA is TGCGCCAGCAGCCCCCAGTTAGCAGATACGCAGTATTTT. Its protein is CASSPQLADTQYF.

This clone was picked up one time. V is TRBV6-5 and J is TRBJ2-7; 8 nucleotides agree with TRBD1. The CDR3 covers 14 residues. The V segment lost 9 bases and the J segment 5 bases; nucleotides outside the gene matches: 12. Looked up from germline, CDR1 is MNHEY and CDR2 is SVGAGI. Here the CDR3 reads CASVSRDRFHEQYF. The CDR3 DNA follows: TGTGCCAGTGTATCCCGGGACAGGTTCCACGAGCAGTACTTC.

This clone was counted a single time. CDR3: CASSWGQETQYF. DNA of the CDR3: TGTGCCAGCAGCTGGGGGCAAGAGACCCAGTACTTC. The V gene is TRBV6-1, the J gene TRBJ2-5, with D perhaps assigned TRBD1 or TRBD2 (5 bases each). CDR1 is MNHNS and CDR2 is SASEGT in the germline V gene. CDR3 length: 12 residues. Deletions cut 6 bases from V and 2 bases from J, with 7 bases between.

The genes are TRBV11-2 and TRBJ1-5; TRBD1 is a possible D gene (6 bases). Deletions cut 5 bases from V and 9 bases from J, with 14 bases between. Per the germline V gene, CDR1 is SGHAT and CDR2 is FQNNGV. The CDR3 length is 13 residues. CDR3 residues: CASSQGHSGPQHF. The CDR3 nucleotides read TGTGCCAGCAGCCAGGGACACTCAGGGCCCCAGCATTTT. Full variable domain (outside the CDR3, taken from reference TRBV11-2 and TRBJ1-5): EAGVAQSPRYKIIEKRQSVAFWCNPISGHATLYWYQQILGQGPKLLIQFQNNGVVDDSQLPKDRFSAERLKGVDSTLKIQPAKLEDSAVYLCASSQGHSGPQHFGDGTRLSIL.

The V gene is TRBV9, the J gene TRBJ1-2; 9 bases agree with TRBD1. Germline V CDR1 and CDR2: SGDLS, YYNGEE. The CDR3 is made up of 16 amino acids. Trimming cost V 0 bases and J 8 bases; bases outside gene matches: 11. The CDR3 spells CASSVAPSTGGKGYTF. CDR3 coding DNA: TGTGCCAGCAGCGTAGCACCTAGTACAGGGGGCAAAGGCTACACCTTC. Full variable domain (rest looked up from reference TRBV9 and TRBJ1-2): DSGVTQTPKHLITATGQRVTLRCSPRSGDLSVYWYQQSLDQGLQFLIQYYNGEERAKGNILERFSAQQFPDLHSELNLSSLELGDSALYFCASSVAPSTGGKGYTFGSGTRLTVV.

The J gene is TRBJ2-5, the V gene TRBV5-1; D is ambiguous. CDR3 length: 16 amino acids. Per the germline V gene, CDR1 is SGHRS and CDR2 is YFSETQ. Trimming shortened V by 0 bases and J by 3 bases, and 15 bases separated the two germline ends. CDR3 protein: CASSLGAPSLKETQYF. The CDR3 DNA follows: TGCGCCAGCAGCTTGGGGGCGCCCTCATTGAAAGAGACCCAGTACTTC.

The chain links TRBV5-1 to TRBJ1-1, with 9 nucleotides matching TRBD1. V shed 6 bases, J shed 0 bases, and the junction held 6 bases outside the gene matches. This CDR3 contains 15 residues. Germline-derived CDR1 and CDR2 are SGHRS and YFSETQ. The CDR3 spells CASTRTGDMNTEAFF. CDR3 in DNA: TGCGCCAGCACCCGGACAGGGGACATGAACACTGAAGCTTTCTTT.

This chain links TRBV11-2 with TRBJ1-1; no clear D gene. This CDR3 region has 11 residues. Trimming stripped 9 bases from V and 10 bases from J, with 15 bases between. The germline gives CDR1 SGHAT, CDR2 FQNNGV. CDR3 coding DNA: TGTGCCAGATCGGCCCGGGGTTTAGCTTTCTTT. Its translation: CARSARGLAFF.

The V and J genes are TRBV5-8 and TRBJ1-1, with 7 nucleotides matching TRBD1. CDR1 SGHTS and CDR2 YDEGEE come from the germline V gene. J lost 3 bases, V lost 4 bases, and 3 bases had no gene match. This CDR3 spans 13 amino acids. The chain's CDR3 is CASSGGQYTEAFF. As DNA, the CDR3 is TGTGCCAGCAGCGGGGGACAGTACACTGAAGCTTTCTTT.

The table lists this clone with a count of one. The chain links TRBV5-1 to TRBJ1-2, with TRBD1 identical over 8 bases. From germline, CDR1 is SGHRS and CDR2 YFSETQ. The CDR3 loop spans 16 amino acids. Trimming at V came to 6 bases and at J to 8 bases, leaving 18 bases not matched to a gene. The CDR3 bases are TGCGCCAGCACCAAAGGGACAGGCACTCTTTTTCAAGGCTACACCTTC. This encodes CASTKGTGTLFQGYTF.

This sequence joins TRBV6-5 and TRBJ2-1, with 10 bases lining up with TRBD2. The ends lost 7 bases at V and 4 bases at J; junction bases unmatched: 4. CDR1 MNHEY and CDR2 SVGAGI come from the germline V gene. CDR3 length: 14 amino acids. CDR3 loop: CASNSGGAYNEQFF. DNA for the CDR3: TGTGCCAGCAACAGCGGGGGGGCTTACAATGAGCAGTTCTTC.

V gene TRBV5-1 combines with J gene TRBJ1-3; a possible D gene is TRBD1 (5 bases). CDR3 size: 14 residues. Trimming stripped 1 base from V and 2 bases from J, with 7 bases between. The germline V gene encodes CDR1 SGHRS and CDR2 YFSETQ. In DNA form, the CDR3 reads TGCGCCAGCAGCTTGCAGGGAACTGGAAACACCATATATTTT. Its protein product is CASSLQGTGNTIYF.

The V gene is TRBV29-1, the J gene TRBJ1-1, with 8 bases lining up with TRBD1. V lost 7 bases, J lost 4 bases, and 8 bases stayed unmatched. The CDR3 runs to 13 residues. Germline CDR1 and CDR2: SQVTM and ANQGSEA. The CDR3 nucleotides read TGCAGCGCTATCGGACAGGGAAGCACTGAAGCTTTCTTT. It is translated as CSAIGQGSTEAFF.

The chain is built from TRBV4-1 and TRBJ2-7; 11 bases align to TRBD1. CDR3 length equals 14 residues. The germline gives CDR1 MGHRA, CDR2 YSYEKL. V dropped 6 bases and J dropped 4; count of bases not matched to a gene: 5. The CDR3 is CASRRTGGVYEQYF. Written as DNA, the CDR3 is TGCGCCAGCAGACGGACAGGGGGCGTTTACGAGCAGTACTTC.

This rearrangement joins TRBV5-1 to TRBJ2-7, with 11 bases lining up with TRBD2. The germline gives CDR1 SGHRS, CDR2 YFSETQ. Losses at the gene ends were 4 bases for V and 2 bases for J; bases not matched to a gene: 11. The length of the CDR3 is 17 residues. CDR3 protein: CASSPDSGTSGTYEQYF. DNA of the CDR3: TGCGCCAGCAGCCCCGACTCCGGGACTAGCGGAACCTACGAGCAGTACTTC. Looking up the rest from reference TRBV5-1 and TRBJ2-7 gives the full variable domain: KAGVTQTPRYLIKTRGQQVTLSCSPISGHRSVSWYQQTPGQGLQFLFEYFSETQRNKGNFPGRFSGRQFSNSRSEMNVSTLELGDSALYLCASSPDSGTSGTYEQYFGPGTRLTVT.

V gene TRBV2 combines with J gene TRBJ2-1; 7 bases are a match to TRBD1. The CDR3 covers 17 residues. Germline CDR1 SNHLY, CDR2 FYNNEI. The junction had 15 bases not matched to a gene; V was cut back by 5 bases and J by 5 bases. DNA for the CDR3: TGTGCCAGCAGTCTCGCCCTGACAGGGATACTCCACAATGAGCAGTTCTTC. Amino acid sequence: CASSLALTGILHNEQFF.

The sample holds one count of this clone. The V gene is TRBV7-3, the J gene TRBJ1-2; unclear D gene. The V gene lost 3 bases and the J gene lost 1 base, with 9 bases spanning the gap. Germline V CDR1 and CDR2: SGHTA, FQGTGA. The CDR3 covers 14 residues. CDR3 region: CASSFSMFNYGYTF. The CDR3 DNA reads TGTGCCAGCAGCTTCTCTATGTTTAACTATGGCTACACCTTC.

The V and J genes are TRBV28 and TRBJ1-1; no clear D gene. This CDR3 region has 12 residues. The germline CDR1 and CDR2 sequences are MDHEN and SYDVKM. V gave up 3 bases and J gave up 10 bases, with 12 bases separating them. CDR3 DNA: TGTGCCAGCAGTTTGACGCAATTTTTAGCTTTCTTT. This sequence encodes CASSLTQFLAFF.

The chain carries TRBV4-3 and TRBJ1-3; D call uncertain. This CDR3 region has 13 residues. In germline, CDR1 is LGHNA, CDR2 YSLEER. The germline V and J ends were trimmed by 2 bases and 9 bases, with 11 bases remaining between them. The CDR3 coding sequence is TGCGCCAGCAGCCAATACATCGCGGGCACCATATATTTT. Its protein product is CASSQYIAGTIYF.

The gene calls are TRBV11-3 and TRBJ2-5; TRBD2 matches 15 bases. CDR1 and CDR2 (germline): SGHNT, YENEEA. The CDR3 has 16 residues. J gave up 5 bases and V 5 bases, and 6 bases lay outside the gene matches. The CDR3 coding sequence is TGTGCCAGCAGCCCGGGACTAGCGGGAGGTGTGGAGACCCAGTACTTC. Its translation: CASSPGLAGGVETQYF.

The V gene is TRBV27, the J gene TRBJ2-5; TRBD2 might be the D (6 bases). V lost 2 bases and J 5 bases, leaving 15 bases between the germline ends. The CDR3 is made up of 15 amino acids. Germline CDR1 MNHEY, CDR2 SMNVEV (reference sequence). This chain's CDR3 is CASSLSAGTGETQYF. CDR3 nucleotide sequence: TGTGCCAGCAGTTTAAGTGCGGGGACGGGGGAGACCCAGTACTTC.